Sequencing of this TCR beta chain was carried out in a study of human T cells and chemical hapten exposure. The wider study: The variation in per-sample TCR yields arose mainly from small differences in pooled library volumes.

The CDR3 length is 13 residues. Germline V gene sequence: CDR1 SGHTA, CDR2 FQGNSA. Time point given: pre-sensitization, week 0. Treatment indicated: therapeutic diphenylcyclopropenone sensitization with weekly scalp DPC. Attachment of unique molecular identifiers to individual cDNA molecules was performed in the library. Via MiXCR, TCRdb re-called the RACE reads, giving one row per CDR3 protein. The profile shows 350,000 to 400,000 distinct CDR3 sequences, 4.5% to 5.5% of them singletons. With respect to this clonotype: What it binds is not known. Compared with germline, one end of the junction differs, possibly owing to a read error.

Study conclusions and caveats: TCRs above 1 in 1000 frequency did not change with DPC sensitization.

The rearrangement links TRBV7-2 to TRBJ1-1; D not certain. The TCR was taken from a woman aged 45-65 years with alopecia areata. Some clones in this sample may be carry-over from other donors' samples. This sample comprised whole blood, obtained in connection with sensitization to the hapten diphenylcyclopropenone (DPC). DNA of the CDR3: TGTGCCAGCAGCTCTGGCATGGGAACTGAAGTTTTCTTT. This codes for CASSSGMGTEVFF. The full variable domain, with the rest looked up from reference TRBV7-2 and TRBJ1-1, is GAGVSQSPSNKVTEKGKDVELRCDPISGHTALYWYRQSLGQGLEFLIYFQGNSAPDKSGLPSDRFSAERTGGSVSTLTIQRTQQEDSAVYLCASSSGMGTEVFFGQGTRLTVV.